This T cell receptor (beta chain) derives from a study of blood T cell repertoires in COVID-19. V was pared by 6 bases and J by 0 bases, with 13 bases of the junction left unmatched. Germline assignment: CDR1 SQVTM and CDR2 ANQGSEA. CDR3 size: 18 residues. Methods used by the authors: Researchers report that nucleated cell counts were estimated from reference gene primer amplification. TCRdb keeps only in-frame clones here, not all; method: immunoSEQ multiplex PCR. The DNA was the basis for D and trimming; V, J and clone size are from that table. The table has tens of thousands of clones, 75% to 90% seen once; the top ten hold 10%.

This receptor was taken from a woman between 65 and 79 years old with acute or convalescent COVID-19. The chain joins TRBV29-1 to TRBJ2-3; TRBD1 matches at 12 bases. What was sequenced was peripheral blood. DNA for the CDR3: TGCAGCGTCGCCCCCGGGACAGGGGGCCCCCTTAGCACAGATACGCAGTATTTT. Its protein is CSVAPGTGGPLSTDTQYF.